Below are 14 T cell receptor beta chains sequenced from a single sample in a study of T cell responses to AZD1222 COVID-19 vaccine (dated by TCRdb to the early 2020s). The sample's time point label, in plain terms: baseline before first vaccination. The library was produced with the immunoSEQ multiplex PCR assay. Imported from immuneACCESS, the table was reduced by TCRdb to in-frame sequences with V and J called. These copies leave out some clones; in studies compared against another copy, an unresolved V gene accounts for under half, and the cause of the remainder is not known. In all, the sample holds 150,000 or so clones, and roughly 90% of those were seen once. Together, the top ten hold about 3% of the sample. Material: peripheral blood, obtained on day 0 of AZD1222 vaccination. The receptors were sampled from an adult in good health.

V is TRBV2 and J is TRBJ1-2; the D is unclear. Trimming removed 3 bases at V and 2 bases at J, with 16 bases between. CDR3 length: 16 residues. Germline V gene lookup returns CDR1 SNHLY and CDR2 FYNNEI. The CDR3 reads CASSDRPDLLNYGYTF. CDR3 DNA: TGTGCCAGCAGTGATAGGCCAGACCTATTGAACTATGGCTACACCTTC.

The rearrangement uses TRBV4-1 and TRBJ2-4; the D gene could be TRBD1 or TRBD2 (5 bases each). Trimming stripped 0 bases from V and 8 bases from J, with 11 bases between. This CDR3 has 14 residues. The germline gives CDR1 MGHRA, CDR2 YSYEKL. In DNA form, the CDR3 reads TGCGCCAGCAGCCAAGATCAACTAGGGGACATTCAGTACTTC. Its translation: CASSQDQLGDIQYF.

This clone appeared once. CDR3 sequence reads: CAISEVLAGDTQYF. CDR3 nucleotide sequence: TGTGCCATCAGTGAGGTTCTAGCGGGGGATACGCAGTATTTT. The chain combines TRBV10-3 with TRBJ2-3; 9 bases fit TRBD2. The CDR3 is made up of 14 amino acids. Germline-derived CDR1 and CDR2 are ENHRY and SYGVKD. Unmatched junction bases numbered 3, after V lost 2 bases and J lost 6 bases.

The genes are TRBV4-1 and TRBJ2-3; 11 nucleotides agree with TRBD2. The germline CDR1 and CDR2 sequences are MGHRA and YSYEKL. This CDR3 is 16 amino acids long. J lost 5 bases, V lost 2 bases, and 6 bases had no gene match. CDR3 bases: TGCGCCAGCAGCCAATTAGCGGGGGGGCCGGGAGATACGCAGTATTTT. Translating gives CASSQLAGGPGDTQYF.

This clone turned up a few times. V and J are TRBV11-2 and TRBJ1-3, with D possibly being TRBD1 (6 bases). CDR3 length: 17 amino acids. V was pared by 1 base and J by 1 base, with 14 bases between. The germline V gene encodes CDR1 SGHAT and CDR2 FQNNGV. The CDR3 is CASSLVGVGTSGNTIYF. CDR3 DNA sequence: TGTGCCAGCAGCTTAGTCGGGGTGGGGACATCTGGAAACACCATATATTTT.

V and J are TRBV25-1 and TRBJ1-2, with unresolved D. Germline CDR1 is MGHDK and CDR2 is SYGVNS. The CDR3 length is 14 residues. V gave up 6 bases and J gave up 1 base, with 12 bases separating them. The CDR3 here is CASSAHEGNYGYTF. CDR3 DNA sequence: TGTGCCAGCAGCGCACATGAAGGTAACTATGGCTACACCTTC.

This clone was detected only once. The gene calls are TRBV21-1 and TRBJ1-2. TRBV21-1 represents a pseudogene. The CDR3 has 14 amino acids. Here the CDR3 reads CASSKGAPTYGYTF. CDR3 coding DNA: TGTGCCAGCAGCAAAGGAGCACCAACCTATGGCTACACCTTC.

CDR3 region: CASSQQGAGNTEAFF. CDR3 DNA sequence: TGTGCCAGCAGCCAACAGGGGGCAGGGAACACTGAAGCTTTCTTT. This rearrangement joins TRBV6-5 to TRBJ1-1; 9 bases agree with TRBD1. Trimming cost V 6 bases and J 1 base; bases outside gene matches: 6. CDR3 length: 15 amino acids. CDR1 MNHEY and CDR2 SVGAGI come from the germline V gene.

This rearrangement joins TRBV9 to TRBJ2-2, with 10 bases fitting TRBD2. J gave up 6 bases and V 6 bases, and 5 bases lay outside the gene matches. CDR1 is SGDLS, CDR2 YYNGEE, per germline. The CDR3 has 14 amino acids. CDR3 nucleotides: TGTGCCAGCAAACCGGGACTAGCGCCCGGGGAGCTGTTTTTT. Translation gives CASKPGLAPGELFF.

This chain uses TRBV6-5 with TRBJ2-5, with D perhaps TRBD1 (6 bases). Trimming pared 2 bases from V and 2 bases from J, leaving 12 bases between. The CDR3 length is 15 residues. Germline V lookup: CDR1 MNHEY, CDR2 SVGAGI. The CDR3 reads CASSYGRGIQETQYF. The CDR3 bases are TGTGCCAGCAGTTACGGTAGGGGGATTCAAGAGACCCAGTACTTC.

This chain uses TRBV19 with TRBJ1-5, with D perhaps matching TRBD1 (5 bases). Germline V gene sequence: CDR1 LNHDA, CDR2 SQIVND (reference sequence). The CDR3 length is 13 residues. V was shortened by 3 bases and J by 7 bases, with 10 bases between the two germline ends. CDR3 amino acids: CASSIGGRQPQHF. The CDR3 DNA sequence: TGTGCCAGTAGTATTGGGGGTAGACAGCCCCAGCATTTT.

This chain joins TRBV19 and TRBJ1-2, with D possibly matching TRBD1 (5 bases). Trimming removed 3 bases from V and 4 bases from J, with 18 bases in between. This CDR3 comprises 16 residues. Germline-derived CDR1 and CDR2 are LNHDA and SQIVND (reference sequence). CDR3 protein: CASSMGEASGRYGYTF. CDR3 DNA sequence: TGTGCCAGTAGTATGGGGGAGGCAAGCGGCCGCTATGGCTACACCTTC.

This chain joins TRBV12-5 and TRBJ1-4, with 9 nucleotides matching TRBD1. The CDR3 has 17 residues. The V and J ends lost 2 bases and 1 base, in that order; junction bases with no gene match: 5. CDR1 is LGHNT and CDR2 is FRNRAP in the germline V gene. The DNA of the CDR3 is TGTGCTAGTGGTTTGACAGGGGGCGGAAAAACTAATGAAAAACTGTTTTTT. Protein product: CASGLTGGGKTNEKLFF.

A single count supports this clone. The V call is TRBV18, the J call TRBJ2-5; D is perhaps TRBD2 (5 bases). V was shortened by 3 bases and J by 4 bases, with 9 bases between the two germline ends. CDR1 is KGHSH, CDR2 LQKENI, per germline. The CDR3 contains 13 residues. The CDR3 coding sequence is TGTGCCAGCTCACCGAGGGTTGGAGAGACCCAGTACTTC. Protein product: CASSPRVGETQYF.